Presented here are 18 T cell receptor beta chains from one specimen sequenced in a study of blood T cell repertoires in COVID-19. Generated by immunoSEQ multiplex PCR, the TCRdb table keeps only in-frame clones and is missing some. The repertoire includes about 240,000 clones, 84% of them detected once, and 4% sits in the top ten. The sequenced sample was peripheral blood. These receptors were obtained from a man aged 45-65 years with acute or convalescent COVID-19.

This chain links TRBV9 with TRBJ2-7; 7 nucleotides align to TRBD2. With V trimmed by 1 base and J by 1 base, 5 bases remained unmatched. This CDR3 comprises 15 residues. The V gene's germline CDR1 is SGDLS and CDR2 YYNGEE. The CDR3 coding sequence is TGTGCCAGCAGCGTATTAGCGGGTGGTTCCTACGAGCAGTACTTC. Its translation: CASSVLAGGSYEQYF.

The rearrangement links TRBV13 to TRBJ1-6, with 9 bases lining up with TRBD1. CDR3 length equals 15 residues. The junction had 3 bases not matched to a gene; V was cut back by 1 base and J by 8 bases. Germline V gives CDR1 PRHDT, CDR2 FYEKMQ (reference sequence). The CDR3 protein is CASSLVGQGHSPLHF. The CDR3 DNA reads TGTGCCAGCAGCTTAGTGGGACAGGGCCATTCACCCCTCCACTTT.

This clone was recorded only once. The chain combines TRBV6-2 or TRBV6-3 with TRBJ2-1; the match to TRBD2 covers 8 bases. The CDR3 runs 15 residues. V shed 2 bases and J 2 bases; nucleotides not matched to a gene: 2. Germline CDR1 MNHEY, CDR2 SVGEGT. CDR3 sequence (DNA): TGTGCCAGCAGTTACCTGCGGGGGGCCTACAATGAGCAGTTCTTC. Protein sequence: CASSYLRGAYNEQFF.

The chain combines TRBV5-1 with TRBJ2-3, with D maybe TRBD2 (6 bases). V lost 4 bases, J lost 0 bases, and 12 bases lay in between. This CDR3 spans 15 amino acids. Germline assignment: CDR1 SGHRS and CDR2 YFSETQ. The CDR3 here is CASSRGAGSTDTQYF. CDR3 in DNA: TGCGCCAGCAGCAGGGGAGCGGGTAGCACAGATACGCAGTATTTT.

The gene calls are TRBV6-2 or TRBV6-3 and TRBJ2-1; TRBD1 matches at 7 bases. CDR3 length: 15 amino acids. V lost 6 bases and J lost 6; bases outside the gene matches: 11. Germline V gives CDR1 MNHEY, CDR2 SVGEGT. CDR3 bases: TGTGCCAGCAGCGCCTGGGACAGTACCACCAATGAGCAGTTCTTC. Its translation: CASSAWDSTTNEQFF.

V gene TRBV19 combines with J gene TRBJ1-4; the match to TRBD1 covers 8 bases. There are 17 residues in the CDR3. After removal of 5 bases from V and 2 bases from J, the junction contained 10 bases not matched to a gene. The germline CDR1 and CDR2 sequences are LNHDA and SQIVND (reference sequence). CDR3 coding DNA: TGTGCCAGTAGTTGGTCCGACAGGGGTTATACTAATGAAAAACTGTTTTTT. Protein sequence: CASSWSDRGYTNEKLFF.

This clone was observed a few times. CDR3 protein: CASSLARGELFF. In DNA form, the CDR3 reads TGCGCCAGCAGCTTGGCCAGGGGGGAGCTGTTTTTT. The V call is TRBV5-1, the J call TRBJ2-2, with D unresolved. The CDR3 is 12 residues long. In germline, CDR1 is SGHRS, CDR2 YFSETQ. V was cut by 0 bases and J by 8 bases, with 5 bases left in between.

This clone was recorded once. The CDR3 DNA is TGCGCCAGCAGCTTCGCACAGGGTAGCACAGATACGCAGTATTTT. It specifies CASSFAQGSTDTQYF. V is TRBV5-1 and J is TRBJ2-3, with D tentatively TRBD1 (6 bases). Trimming took 2 bases from V and 0 from J, leaving 10 bases between them. The V gene's germline CDR1 is SGHRS and CDR2 YFSETQ. The CDR3 is 15 amino acids. The full variable domain, its missing parts supplied by reference TRBV5-1 and TRBJ2-3, is KAGVTQTPRYLIKTRGQQVTLSCSPISGHRSVSWYQQTPGQGLQFLFEYFSETQRNKGNFPGRFSGRQFSNSRSEMNVSTLELGDSALYLCASSFAQGSTDTQYFGPGTRLTVL.

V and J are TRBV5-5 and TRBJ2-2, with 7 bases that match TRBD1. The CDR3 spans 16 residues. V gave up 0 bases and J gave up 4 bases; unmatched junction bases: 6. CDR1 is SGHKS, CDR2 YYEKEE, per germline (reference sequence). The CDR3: CASSLGPGQITGELFF. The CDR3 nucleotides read TGTGCCAGCAGCTTGGGTCCGGGACAGATCACCGGGGAGCTGTTTTTT.

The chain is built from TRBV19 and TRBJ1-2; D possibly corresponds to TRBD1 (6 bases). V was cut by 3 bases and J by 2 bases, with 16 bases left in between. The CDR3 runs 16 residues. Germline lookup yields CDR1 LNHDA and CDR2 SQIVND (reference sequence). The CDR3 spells CASSISGGAWNYGYTF. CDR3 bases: TGTGCCAGTAGTATCAGTGGGGGGGCTTGGAACTATGGCTACACCTTC.

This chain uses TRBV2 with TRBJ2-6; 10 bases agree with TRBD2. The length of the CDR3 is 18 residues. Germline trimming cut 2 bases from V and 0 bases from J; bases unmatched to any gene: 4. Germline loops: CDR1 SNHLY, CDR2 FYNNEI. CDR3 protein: CASSELASGGSGANVLTF. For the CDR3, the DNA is TGTGCCAGCAGTGAATTGGCTAGCGGGGGCTCTGGGGCCAACGTCCTGACTTTC. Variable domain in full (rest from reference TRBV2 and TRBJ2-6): EPEVTQTPSHQVTQMGQEVILRCVPISNHLYFYWYRQILGQKVEFLVSFYNNEISEKSEIFDDQFSVERPDGSNFTLKIRSTKLEDSAMYFCASSELASGGSGANVLTFGAGSRLTVL.

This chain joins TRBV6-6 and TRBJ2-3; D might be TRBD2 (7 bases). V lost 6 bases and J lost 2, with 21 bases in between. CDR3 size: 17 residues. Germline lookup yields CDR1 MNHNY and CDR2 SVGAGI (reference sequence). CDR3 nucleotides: TGTGCCAGCAGCCGACCCCTAGGGGGGGGAAACACAGATACGCAGTATTTT. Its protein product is CASSRPLGGGNTDTQYF.

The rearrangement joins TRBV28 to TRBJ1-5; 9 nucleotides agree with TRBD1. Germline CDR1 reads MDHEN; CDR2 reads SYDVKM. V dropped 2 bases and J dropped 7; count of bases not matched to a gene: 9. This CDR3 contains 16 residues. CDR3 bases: TGTGCCAGCAGTTTAAAAGGCAGGGGGACAGGGCAGCCCCAGCATTTT. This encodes CASSLKGRGTGQPQHF.

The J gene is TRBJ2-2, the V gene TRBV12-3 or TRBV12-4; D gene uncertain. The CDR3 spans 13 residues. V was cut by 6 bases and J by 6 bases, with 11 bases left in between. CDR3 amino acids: CASSQAPPGELFF. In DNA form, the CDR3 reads TGTGCCAGCAGCCAGGCCCCTCCCGGGGAGCTGTTTTTT.

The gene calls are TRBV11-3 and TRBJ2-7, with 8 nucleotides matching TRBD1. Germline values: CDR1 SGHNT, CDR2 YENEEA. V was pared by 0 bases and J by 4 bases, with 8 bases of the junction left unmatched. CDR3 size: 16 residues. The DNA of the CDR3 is TGTGCCAGCAGCTTAGAAAGAGGACAGGGTGTTTACGAGCAGTACTTC. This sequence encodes CASSLERGQGVYEQYF.

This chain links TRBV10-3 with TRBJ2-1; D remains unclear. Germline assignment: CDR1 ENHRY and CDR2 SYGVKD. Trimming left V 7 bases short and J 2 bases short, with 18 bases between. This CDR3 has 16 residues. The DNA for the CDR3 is TGTGCCATCACCCCAAGAGACCGTACTACCTACAATGAGCAGTTCTTC. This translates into CAITPRDRTTYNEQFF.

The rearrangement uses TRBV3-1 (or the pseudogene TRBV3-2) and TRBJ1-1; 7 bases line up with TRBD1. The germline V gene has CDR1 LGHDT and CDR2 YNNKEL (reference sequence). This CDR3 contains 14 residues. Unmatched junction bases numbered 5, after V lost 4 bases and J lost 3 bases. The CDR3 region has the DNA TGTGCCAGCAGCCCGGGACAGATATACACTGAAGCTTTCTTT. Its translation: CASSPGQIYTEAFF.

Here the CDR3 DNA reads TGCGCCAGCAGCTTGGTGTCTATCTCCTACAATGAGCAGTTCTTC. Its translation: CASSLVSISYNEQFF. The chain is built from TRBV5-1 and TRBJ2-1; no clear D. Per germline, CDR1 SGHRS and CDR2 YFSETQ. CDR3 length: 15 residues. Trimming shortened V by 0 bases and J by 0 bases, and 7 bases separated the two germline ends.